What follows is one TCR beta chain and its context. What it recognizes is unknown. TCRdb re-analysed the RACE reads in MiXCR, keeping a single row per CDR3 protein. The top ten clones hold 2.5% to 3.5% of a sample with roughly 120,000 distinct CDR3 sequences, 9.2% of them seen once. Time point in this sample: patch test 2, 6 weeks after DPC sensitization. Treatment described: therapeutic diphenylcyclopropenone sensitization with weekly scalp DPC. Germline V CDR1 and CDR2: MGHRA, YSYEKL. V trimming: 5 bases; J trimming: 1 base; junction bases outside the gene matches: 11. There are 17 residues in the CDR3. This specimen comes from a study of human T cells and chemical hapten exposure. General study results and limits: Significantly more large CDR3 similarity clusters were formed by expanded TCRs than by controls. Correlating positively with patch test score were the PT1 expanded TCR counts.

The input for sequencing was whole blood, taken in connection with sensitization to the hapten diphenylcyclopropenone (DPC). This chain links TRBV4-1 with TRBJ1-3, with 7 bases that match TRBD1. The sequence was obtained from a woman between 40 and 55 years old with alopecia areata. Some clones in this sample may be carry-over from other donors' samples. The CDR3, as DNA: TGCGCCAGCAGCAAAACGGGACAGCCTATGTCTGGAAACACCATATATTTT. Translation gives CASSKTGQPMSGNTIYF.